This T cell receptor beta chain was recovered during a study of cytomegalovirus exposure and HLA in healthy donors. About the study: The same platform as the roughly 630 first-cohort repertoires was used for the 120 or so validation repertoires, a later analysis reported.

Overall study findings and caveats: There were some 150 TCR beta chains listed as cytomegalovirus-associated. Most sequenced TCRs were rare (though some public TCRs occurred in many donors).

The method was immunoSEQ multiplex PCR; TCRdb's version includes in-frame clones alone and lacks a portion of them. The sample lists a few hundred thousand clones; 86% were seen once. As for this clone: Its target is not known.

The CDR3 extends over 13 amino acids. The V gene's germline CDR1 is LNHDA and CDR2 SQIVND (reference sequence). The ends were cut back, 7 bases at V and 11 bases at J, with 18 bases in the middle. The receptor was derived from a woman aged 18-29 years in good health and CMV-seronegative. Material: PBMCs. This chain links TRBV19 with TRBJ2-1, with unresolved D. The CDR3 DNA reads TGTGCCAGTAATGACAACCCTTTGGATAAGCAGTTCTTC. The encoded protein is CASNDNPLDKQFF.